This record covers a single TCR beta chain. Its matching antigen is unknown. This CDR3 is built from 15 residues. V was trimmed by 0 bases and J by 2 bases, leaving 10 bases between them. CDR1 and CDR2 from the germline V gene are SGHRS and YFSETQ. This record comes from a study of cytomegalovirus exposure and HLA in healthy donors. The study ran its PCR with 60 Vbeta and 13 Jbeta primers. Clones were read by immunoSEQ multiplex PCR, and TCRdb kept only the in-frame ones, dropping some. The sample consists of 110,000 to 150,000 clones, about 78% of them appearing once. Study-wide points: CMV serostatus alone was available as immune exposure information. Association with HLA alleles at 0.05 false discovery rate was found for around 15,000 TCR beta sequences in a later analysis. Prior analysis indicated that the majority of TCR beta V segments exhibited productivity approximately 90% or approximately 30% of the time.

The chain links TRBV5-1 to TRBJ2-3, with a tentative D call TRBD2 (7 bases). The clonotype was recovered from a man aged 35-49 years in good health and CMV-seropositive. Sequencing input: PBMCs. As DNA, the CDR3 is TGCGCCAGCAGCTTGGCCGGGGGGCCCACAGATACGCAGTATTTT. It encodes CASSLAGGPTDTQYF.